The clone carrying this T cell receptor (beta chain) was picked up a small number of times. Its target is not known. The sample is drawn from a study of cytomegalovirus exposure and HLA in healthy donors. Regarding the study as a whole: In vitro work confirmed that a few CMV-associated chains recognize CMV antigens. Most sequenced TCRs were rare (though some public TCRs occurred in many donors).

The repertoire was sequenced with immunoSEQ multiplex PCR; TCRdb's copy has only in-frame clones and lacks some. The sample holds around 250,000 clones, 90% seen once. The sequence derives from a woman under 30 in good health and CMV-seronegative. Sequencing was carried out using PBMCs.

The CDR3 nucleotides are TGCGCCAGCAGCTTGAAGGGGGATCAGCCCCAGCATTTT. The encoded protein is CASSLKGDQPQHF. V and J are TRBV5-1 and TRBJ1-5; a possible D gene is TRBD1 (6 bases). Trimming took 1 base from V and 5 from J, leaving 7 bases between them. Germline V CDR1 and CDR2: SGHRS, YFSETQ. This CDR3 has 13 residues. Filled out from reference TRBV5-1 and TRBJ1-5, the complete variable domain reads KAGVTQTPRYLIKTRGQQVTLSCSPISGHRSVSWYQQTPGQGLQFLFEYFSETQRNKGNFPGRFSGRQFSNSRSEMNVSTLELGDSALYLCASSLKGDQPQHFGDGTRLSIL.